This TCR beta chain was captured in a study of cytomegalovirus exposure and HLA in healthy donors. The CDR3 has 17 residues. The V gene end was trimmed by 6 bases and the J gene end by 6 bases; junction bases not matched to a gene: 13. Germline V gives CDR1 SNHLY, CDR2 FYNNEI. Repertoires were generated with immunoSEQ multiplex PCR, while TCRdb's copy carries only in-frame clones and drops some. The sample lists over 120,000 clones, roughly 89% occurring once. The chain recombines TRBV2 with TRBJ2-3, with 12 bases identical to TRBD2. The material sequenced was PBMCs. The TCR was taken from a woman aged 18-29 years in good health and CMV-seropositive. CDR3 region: CASRPPRLAGGMDTQYF. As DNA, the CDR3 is TGTGCCAGCAGACCTCCCAGGCTAGCGGGGGGGATGGATACGCAGTATTTT. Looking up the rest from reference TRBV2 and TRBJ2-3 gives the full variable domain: EPEVTQTPSHQVTQMGQEVILRCVPISNHLYFYWYRQILGQKVEFLVSFYNNEISEKSEIFDDQFSVERPDGSNFTLKIRSTKLEDSAMYFCASRPPRLAGGMDTQYFGPGTRLTVL.